This T cell receptor beta chain was recorded in a study of blood T cell repertoires in COVID-19. Data came from immunoSEQ multiplex PCR; TCRdb stores just in-frame clones and leaves some out. The sample records hundreds of thousands of clones, around 86% being singletons. The J segment lost 0 bases and the V segment lost 7 bases, leaving 8 bases of the junction unmatched. The germline gives CDR1 SQVTM, CDR2 ANQGSEA. The CDR3 covers 16 residues. J is TRBJ1-4 and V is TRBV29-1, with 10 nucleotides matching TRBD1. Source material: peripheral blood. The receptor was isolated from a woman aged 25 to 39 with active or convalescent COVID-19. The CDR3 nucleotides read TGCAGCGCAATAGGGGGGACAGGGGCAACTAATGAAAAACTGTTTTTT. Protein: CSAIGGTGATNEKLFF.